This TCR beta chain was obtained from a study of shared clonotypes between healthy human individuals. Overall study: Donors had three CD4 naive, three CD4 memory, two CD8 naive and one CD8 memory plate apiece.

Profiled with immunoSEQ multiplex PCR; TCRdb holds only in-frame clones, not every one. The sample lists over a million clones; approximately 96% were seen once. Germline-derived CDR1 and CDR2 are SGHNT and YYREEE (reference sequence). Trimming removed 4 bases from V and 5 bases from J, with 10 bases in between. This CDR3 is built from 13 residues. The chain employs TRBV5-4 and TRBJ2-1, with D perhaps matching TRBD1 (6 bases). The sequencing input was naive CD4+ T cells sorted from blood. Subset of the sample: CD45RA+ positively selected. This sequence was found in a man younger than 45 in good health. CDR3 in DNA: TGTGCCAGCAGCAGAGACAGGCACAATGAGCAGTTCTTC. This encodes CASSRDRHNEQFF.